A single T cell receptor beta chain is shown here with its context. Trimming cost V 5 bases and J 4 bases; bases outside gene matches: 0. Germline loops: CDR1 KGHSH, CDR2 LQKENI. CDR3 length: 13 residues. The data were taken from a study of blood T cell repertoires in COVID-19. The wider study: Spain, Italy and the United States supplied samples that represented acute and convalescent COVID-19. Nucleic acid was either cDNA or gDNA, and it came from T cells, B-cell-depleted T cells, or PBMCs.

Researchers sorted participants into cohorts using their self-reported clinical history. Under the authors' procedure: Amplifying reference gene primers gave estimates of nucleated cell counts. Sequenced by immunoSEQ multiplex PCR; TCRdb stores in-frame clones only, minus some. The V and J calls and clone size were taken over from that table, and D and trimming were inferred from the DNA. The sample shows about 190,000 clones, about 78% of them seen only once. The chain combines TRBV18 with TRBJ1-2, with 11 nucleotides matching TRBD1. The sequence derives from a woman aged 50 to 65 who had recovered from COVID-19. The sequencing sample was made of PBMCs or T cells enriched from blood (not recorded which). CDR3 region: CASSGTGGYGYTF. The CDR3 DNA follows: TGTGCCAGCTCAGGGACAGGGGGCTATGGCTACACCTTC.